This T cell receptor beta chain was documented in a study of blood T cell repertoires in COVID-19. Background on the study: In each case, the material was cDNA or gDNA derived from T cells, B-cell-depleted T cells, or PBMCs.

The length of the CDR3 is 12 residues. The germline V and J ends were trimmed by 7 bases and 0 bases, with 4 bases remaining between them. Germline V lookup: CDR1 WNHNN, CDR2 SYGVQD (reference sequence). The recovered donors of Cohort 3 showed two negative PCRs, clearance, or symptom resolution. Authors' methods: Counts of nucleated cells, estimated from reference gene primer amplification, were obtained. Measured with immunoSEQ multiplex PCR; TCRdb has only the in-frame clones, and not every one. Clone size and V and J calls were adopted from that table, with D and trimming inferred from the DNA. This sample has 450,000 to 500,000 clones, with 87% found just once.

The rearrangement links TRBV10-1 to TRBJ1-5; D is ambiguous. The origin of this receptor is a woman aged 18 to 35 who had recovered from COVID-19. What was sequenced was PBMCs or T cells enriched from blood (not recorded which). For the CDR3, the DNA is TGCGCCAGCATATATAGCAATCAGCCCCAGCATTTT. Translating gives CASIYSNQPQHF.